These 12 T cell receptor beta chains came from one sample sequenced in a study of blood T cell repertoires in COVID-19. Data came from immunoSEQ multiplex PCR; TCRdb stores just in-frame clones and leaves some out. The table records roughly 200,000 clones, approximately 85% of them present only once. The sample consisted of peripheral blood. The receptors originated from a woman between 65 and 79 years old with active or convalescent COVID-19.

This clone appeared a single time. The J gene is TRBJ2-3, the V gene TRBV19; D not certain. The germline V gene encodes CDR1 LNHDA and CDR2 SQIVND (reference sequence). The CDR3 length is 18 residues. Trimming took 3 bases from V and 5 from J, leaving 24 bases between them. For the CDR3, the DNA is TGTGCCAGTAGTATGGATTTGGATCCCAGCAGGCCAGGAGATACGCAGTATTTT. Protein: CASSMDLDPSRPGDTQYF. Combining the CDR3 with reference TRBV19 and TRBJ2-3 gives the whole variable domain DGGITQSPKYLFRKEGQNVTLSCEQNLNHDAMYWYRQDPGQGLRLIYYSQIVNDFQKGDIAEGYSVSREKKESFPLTVTSAQKNPTAFYLCASSMDLDPSRPGDTQYFGPGTRLTVL.

The V call is TRBV18, the J call TRBJ2-1; 8 nucleotides align to TRBD1. Germline assignment: CDR1 KGHSH and CDR2 LQKENI. With 3 bases clipped from V and 7 bases from J, the junction kept 5 bases outside the gene matches. This CDR3 contains 14 residues. CDR3 DNA: TGTGCCAGCTCACCGCGACAGGGGTGGAATGAGCAGTTCTTC. It encodes CASSPRQGWNEQFF.

This sequence joins TRBV5-8 and TRBJ1-6, with TRBD1 matching 8 bases. CDR1 and CDR2 from the germline V gene are SGHTS and YDEGEE. With V trimmed by 4 bases and J by 8 bases, 8 bases remained unmatched. This CDR3 is 15 amino acids long. CDR3 sequence reads: CASSPGQGGDSPLHF. CDR3 nucleotide sequence: TGTGCCAGCAGCCCCGGACAGGGAGGTGATTCACCCCTCCACTTT.

The chain recombines TRBV7-2 with TRBJ1-2; tentative D call: TRBD1 (6 bases). Trimming pared 5 bases from V and 4 bases from J, leaving 14 bases between. Germline V gene lookup returns CDR1 SGHTA and CDR2 FQGNSA. The CDR3 runs to 14 residues. The CDR3 protein is CASSPQGGGYGYTF. DNA for the CDR3: TGTGCCAGCAGCCCACAGGGTGGCGGCTATGGCTACACCTTC.

The chain has TRBV25-1 and TRBJ2-7, with TRBD2 matching 9 bases. This CDR3 comprises 14 residues. V was pared by 6 bases and J by 6 bases, with 9 bases of the junction left unmatched. The germline CDR1 and CDR2 sequences are MGHDK and SYGVNS. The CDR3 DNA follows: TGTGCCAGCAGCCTTTTGCGGGAGGGGGGCGAGCAGTACTTC. This codes for CASSLLREGGEQYF.

This clone was counted once. The chain links TRBV5-1 to TRBJ1-6; D not certain. This CDR3 has 14 amino acids. Trimming left V 2 bases short and J 8 bases short, with 11 bases between. Germline CDR1 is SGHRS and CDR2 is YFSETQ. For the CDR3, the DNA is TGCGCCAGCAGCTTACTTATTGCCGATTCACCCCTCCACTTT. Amino acid sequence: CASSLLIADSPLHF. Variable domain in full (rest from reference TRBV5-1 and TRBJ1-6): KAGVTQTPRYLIKTRGQQVTLSCSPISGHRSVSWYQQTPGQGLQFLFEYFSETQRNKGNFPGRFSGRQFSNSRSEMNVSTLELGDSALYLCASSLLIADSPLHFGNGTRLTVT.

The V gene is TRBV29-1, the J gene TRBJ2-7; D possibly corresponds to TRBD2 (5 bases). This CDR3 region has 16 residues. Germline V gene sequence: CDR1 SQVTM, CDR2 ANQGSEA. V gave up 1 base and J gave up 6 bases, with 22 bases separating them. CDR3 nucleotide sequence: TGCAGCGTTGAAGGTGGCGGGCCCAACACGACGTTCGAGCAGTACTTC. Its protein product is CSVEGGGPNTTFEQYF.

The CDR3 loop is CASSETGPTEAFF. For the CDR3, the DNA is TGTGCCAGCAGTGAAACAGGTCCCACTGAAGCTTTCTTT. The gene calls are TRBV6-1 and TRBJ1-1, with a tentative D call TRBD1 (5 bases). Germline values: CDR1 MNHNS, CDR2 SASEGT. The length of the CDR3 is 13 residues. Trimming pared 2 bases from V and 4 bases from J, leaving 8 bases between.

This chain joins TRBV3-1 (or the pseudogene TRBV3-2) and TRBJ1-5; 7 bases fit TRBD1. Trimming cost V 3 bases and J 5 bases; bases outside gene matches: 7. The CDR3 has 15 residues. Per germline, CDR1 LGHDT and CDR2 YNNKEL (reference sequence). CDR3 region: CASSQEGASHQPQHF. DNA for the CDR3: TGTGCCAGCAGCCAGGAGGGGGCGAGCCATCAGCCCCAGCATTTT.

This clone has only one observation. V and J are TRBV5-6 and TRBJ1-2; 8 bases fit TRBD1. The CDR3 is made up of 15 amino acids. V trimming: 6 bases; J trimming: 2 bases; junction bases outside the gene matches: 9. In germline, CDR1 is SGHDT, CDR2 YYEEEE. CDR3 sequence reads: CASTGGLGTNYGYTF. CDR3 DNA sequence: TGTGCCAGCACAGGGGGCCTTGGAACCAACTATGGCTACACCTTC. Complete variable domain (other parts from reference TRBV5-6 and TRBJ1-2): DAGVTQSPTHLIKTRGQQVTLRCSPKSGHDTVSWYQQALGQGPQFIFQYYEEEERQRGNFPDRFSGHQFPNYSSELNVNALLLGDSALYLCASTGGLGTNYGYTFGSGTRLTVV.

The chain carries TRBV6-4 and TRBJ2-7; 7 nucleotides match TRBD1. Germline trimming cut 4 bases from V and 5 bases from J; bases unmatched to any gene: 5. CDR1 is MRHNA and CDR2 is SNTAGT in the germline V gene. The CDR3 totals 13 residues. CDR3 residues: CASSVQQGNEQYF. CDR3 sequence (DNA): TGTGCCAGCAGTGTACAACAGGGGAACGAGCAGTACTTC.

The chain uses TRBV28 and TRBJ2-1, with 8 positions matching TRBD1. From germline, CDR1 is MDHEN and CDR2 SYDVKM. V shed 4 bases, J shed 4 bases, and the junction held 6 bases outside the gene matches. The CDR3 runs to 15 residues. The chain's CDR3 is CASSSSGTGYNEQFF. The CDR3 DNA is TGTGCCAGCAGTTCCTCCGGGACAGGTTACAATGAGCAGTTCTTC.